A single sample is the source of the 12 T cell receptor beta chains below, sequenced in a study of T-cell memory formation after mild COVID-19. TCRdb analysed the 5' RACE reads with MiXCR anew, one entry per CDR3 protein. The data contain 85,000 to 130,000 distinct CDR3 sequences, around an eighth of them seen just once; the ten biggest clones take up around 25%. Sequencing used PBMCs or a T cell subset sorted from them (not recorded which). These receptors all come from an adult woman who had mild COVID-19 (a few samples of this study predate the infection). Cell type and time point are not known.

This clonotype was found a few times. The rearrangement uses TRBV19 and TRBJ1-2; no definite D call. V lost 4 bases to trimming and J lost 0 bases, with 15 bases between them. Germline V gene data show CDR1 as LNHDA and CDR2 as SQIVND (reference sequence). This CDR3 has 16 amino acids. CDR3 amino acids: CASSTPPTLSNYGYTF. The CDR3 coding sequence is TGTGCCAGTAGTACCCCTCCGACACTTTCTAACTATGGCTACACCTTC. Variable domain in full (rest from reference TRBV19 and TRBJ1-2): DGGITQSPKYLFRKEGQNVTLSCEQNLNHDAMYWYRQDPGQGLRLIYYSQIVNDFQKGDIAEGYSVSREKKESFPLTVTSAQKNPTAFYLCASSTPPTLSNYGYTFGSGTRLTVV.

In its sample, this clonotype was seen many times. The CDR3 region has the DNA TGCGCCAGCAGCCCGGGGCGGCGCTCCTACAATGAGCAGTTCTTC. This codes for CASSPGRRSYNEQFF. The J gene is TRBJ2-1, the V gene TRBV5-1; D might be TRBD1 or TRBD2, each matching 5 bases. Germline CDR1 SGHRS, CDR2 YFSETQ. V was trimmed by 4 bases and J by 0 bases, leaving 11 bases between them. The CDR3 is made up of 15 amino acids.

The chain has TRBV6-2 or TRBV6-3 and TRBJ1-1; no definite D call. This CDR3 is 12 amino acids long. Germline V CDR1 and CDR2: MNHEY, SVGEGT. Trimming removed 8 bases at V and 1 base at J, with 8 bases between. For the CDR3, the DNA is TGTGCCAGCGGGCCCTGGAACACTGAAGCTTTCTTT. Protein: CASGPWNTEAFF.

This clonotype was counted many times. The J gene is TRBJ2-7, the V gene TRBV29-1; TRBD1 agrees at 9 bases. V was pared by 6 bases and J by 2 bases, with 11 bases of the junction left unmatched. CDR1 and CDR2 from the germline V gene are SQVTM and ANQGSEA. This CDR3 has 15 amino acids. This chain's CDR3 is CSVQRDRDLTYEQYF. The CDR3 DNA reads TGCAGCGTCCAACGGGACAGGGACTTAACCTACGAGCAGTACTTC.

A few counts support this clonotype. The chain uses TRBV4-3 and TRBJ2-3, with D perhaps matching TRBD1 (6 bases). The CDR3 consists of 15 residues. V shed 3 bases and J shed 2 bases, with 12 bases lying between them. Germline CDR1 reads LGHNA; CDR2 reads YSLEER. CDR3 loop: CASSQDRTSTDTQYF. CDR3 DNA: TGCGCCAGCAGCCAGGACAGAACTTCCACAGATACGCAGTATTTT.

The chain carries TRBV12-3 or TRBV12-4 and TRBJ2-7; weak D call: TRBD1 (6 bases). The CDR3 consists of 14 residues. The V and J ends lost 5 bases and 3 bases respectively, with 14 bases between them. CDR3 loop: CASSIQGPRYEQYF. The CDR3 DNA sequence: TGTGCCAGCAGTATTCAGGGGCCCCGCTACGAGCAGTACTTC.

A few counts support this clonotype. The chain is built from TRBV6-2 or TRBV6-3 and TRBJ2-7; either TRBD1 or TRBD2 may supply D (5 bases each). The V end was cut by 1 base, the J end by 0 bases, with 13 bases between. CDR3 length equals 16 residues. Looked up from germline, CDR1 is MNHEY and CDR2 is SVGEGT. The chain's CDR3 is CASSYYGGGTSYEQYF. The CDR3 coding sequence is TGTGCCAGCAGTTACTATGGGGGTGGCACCTCCTACGAGCAGTACTTC.

This clonotype was observed a few times. The chain joins TRBV5-1 to TRBJ2-1; unclear D gene. The V and J ends lost 1 base and 3 bases respectively, with 8 bases between them. The length of the CDR3 is 14 residues. From germline, CDR1 is SGHRS and CDR2 YFSETQ. CDR3 DNA: TGCGCCAGCAGCTTGTATGGTAACTACAATGAGCAGTTCTTC. Translated, it gives CASSLYGNYNEQFF.

V gene TRBV24-1 combines with J gene TRBJ2-5; 7 bases align to TRBD1. This CDR3 region has 13 residues. J was trimmed by 2 bases and V by 10 bases; bases with no gene match: 6. Germline V gene data show CDR1 as KGHDR and CDR2 as SFDVKD. CDR3 residues: CATSTGRQETQYF. CDR3 coding DNA: TGTGCCACTTCGACAGGGCGGCAAGAGACCCAGTACTTC.

This clonotype was detected a few times. V gene TRBV10-3 combines with J gene TRBJ2-3; D possibly uses TRBD1 or TRBD2 (5 bases each). V was clipped by 2 bases and J by 4 bases, with 19 bases between them. The V gene's germline CDR1 is ENHRY and CDR2 SYGVKD. The CDR3 runs 17 residues. CDR3 sequence: CAISEPQLSGTSDTQYF. In DNA, the CDR3 is TGTGCCATCAGTGAGCCGCAACTTTCCGGGACGTCAGATACGCAGTATTTT.

The rearrangement joins TRBV27 to TRBJ2-7; D is possibly TRBD1 (7 bases). Deletions cut 6 bases from V and 1 base from J, with 13 bases between. Germline CDR1 and CDR2: MNHEY and SMNVEV (reference sequence). The length of the CDR3 is 14 residues. This chain's CDR3 is CASSFQGGSYEQYF. The CDR3 DNA sequence: TGTGCCAGCAGCTTCCAGGGGGGATCCTACGAGCAGTACTTC.

This clonotype came up many times. The gene calls are TRBV7-9 and TRBJ2-5, with 9 bases matching TRBD1. After removal of 5 bases from V and 5 bases from J, the junction contained 6 bases not matched to a gene. The CDR3 is 14 residues long. CDR1 and CDR2 (germline): SEHNR, FQNEAQ (reference sequence). DNA of the CDR3: TGTGCCAGCAGCCCACGGACAGGGGAGGAGACCCAGTACTTC. Its translation is CASSPRTGEETQYF.